This T cell receptor beta chain was captured in a study of T cell repertoires in cytomegalovirus infection. Study summary: The authors relied on CMV epitopes, both recently identified HLA-C-restricted and well-studied HLA-B-restricted. Carrying CMV and the relevant HLA type showed in public TCR beta signatures.

TCRdb re-called the reads through MiXCR, storing one row per CDR3 protein. The sample records approximately 110,000 distinct CDR3 sequences, around 32% being singletons. This clonotype appeared a few times. The antigen remains unidentified. Germline V gene sequence: CDR1 SGHTA, CDR2 FQGTGA. V was shortened by 1 base and J by 7 bases, with 13 bases between the two germline ends. The CDR3 loop spans 15 amino acids. Study-level results: CMV carriers having the relevant HLA were flagged by cumulative public TCR beta family frequency. CMV-specific TCR beta clonotypes restricted by HLA-C dominated the ex vivo response.

V and J are TRBV7-3 and TRBJ2-2, with a possible D match to TRBD2 (7 bases). Sequencing used CD8+ T cells from cultured PBMCs, obtained from culture after CMV antigen stimulation. This receptor was identified in a human donor in good health (CMV status not recorded). Some clones in this sample may be carry-over from other donors' samples. The DNA of the CDR3 is TGTGCCAGCAGCTTAATCGGGGGGCGAGGCGGGGAGCTGTTTTTT. Translated: CASSLIGGRGGELFF.